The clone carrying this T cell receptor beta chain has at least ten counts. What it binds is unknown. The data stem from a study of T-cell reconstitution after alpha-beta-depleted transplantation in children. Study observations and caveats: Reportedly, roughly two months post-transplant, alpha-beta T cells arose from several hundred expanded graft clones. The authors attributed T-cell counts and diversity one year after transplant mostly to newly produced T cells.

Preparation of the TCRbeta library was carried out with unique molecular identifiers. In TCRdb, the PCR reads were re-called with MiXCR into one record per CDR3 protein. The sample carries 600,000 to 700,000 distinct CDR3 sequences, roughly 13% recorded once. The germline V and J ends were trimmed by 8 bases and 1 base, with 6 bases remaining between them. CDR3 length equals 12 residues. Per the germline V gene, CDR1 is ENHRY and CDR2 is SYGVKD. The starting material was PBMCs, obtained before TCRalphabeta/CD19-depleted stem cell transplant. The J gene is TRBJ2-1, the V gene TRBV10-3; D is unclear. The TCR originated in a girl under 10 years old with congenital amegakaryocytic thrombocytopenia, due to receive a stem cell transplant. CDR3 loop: CAIGSSYNEQFF. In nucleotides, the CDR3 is TGTGCCATCGGCAGTTCCTACAATGAGCAGTTCTTC.